These 26 T cell receptor beta chains share one sample of origin, sequenced in a study of shared clonotypes between healthy human individuals. Measured with immunoSEQ multiplex PCR; TCRdb has only the in-frame clones, and not every one. In the table there are some 2 million clones, around 95% of which are singletons. The sequencing input was naive CD4+ T cells sorted from blood. Subset indicated: CD45RA+ positively selected. The receptor source for this set is a man aged 18-30 years in good health.

V gene TRBV6-1 combines with J gene TRBJ2-2, with D perhaps matching TRBD2 (5 bases). Germline lookup yields CDR1 MNHNS and CDR2 SASEGT. The CDR3 covers 13 residues. V lost 7 bases and J lost 8, with 14 bases in between. CDR3 sequence (DNA): TGTGCCAGCATAACTAGACAAACGGGGGAGCTGTTTTTT. Translating it yields CASITRQTGELFF.

This chain links TRBV7-2 with TRBJ1-4, with TRBD1 matching over 8 bases. The CDR3 sequence is 18 residues long. Germline V gene lookup returns CDR1 SGHTA and CDR2 FQGNSA. The junction had 16 bases not matched to a gene; V was cut back by 7 bases and J by 3 bases. The CDR3 spells CASTAGRTGWKANEKLFF. The CDR3 DNA reads as TGTGCCAGCACCGCCGGTCGGACAGGGTGGAAAGCTAATGAAAAACTGTTTTTT.

In the case of this clone: The junction departs from the called germline gene at one end, perhaps through a read error. The chain's CDR3 is CASSLGTGAYEQYF. For the CDR3, the DNA is TGTGCTAGCAGCTTAGGGACAGGGGCCTACGAGCAGTACTTC. V is TRBV7-7 and J is TRBJ2-7; 10 bases line up with TRBD1. The CDR3 has 14 amino acids. Germline values: CDR1 SSHAT, CDR2 FNYEAQ (reference sequence). The whole variable domain, filled in from reference TRBV7-7 and TRBJ2-7, reads GAGVSQSPRYKVTKRGQDVTLRCDPISSHATLYWYQQALGQGPEFLTYFNYEAQPDKSGLPSDRFSAERPEGSISTLTIQRTEQRDSAMYRCASSLGTGAYEQYFGPGTRLTVT.

The chain carries TRBV6-5 and TRBJ1-2, with D perhaps matching TRBD1 (5 bases). The germline V gene encodes CDR1 MNHEY and CDR2 SVGAGI. The CDR3 spans 13 residues. Trimming pared 10 bases from V and 0 bases from J, leaving 12 bases between. CDR3 in amino acids: CATHRHSNYGYTF. The CDR3 region has the DNA TGTGCCACTCACAGGCATTCTAACTATGGCTACACCTTC.

This rearrangement joins TRBV18 to TRBJ2-4, with D hard to call. V was trimmed by 2 bases and J by 0 bases, leaving 8 bases between them. From germline, CDR1 is KGHSH and CDR2 LQKENI. CDR3 length: 15 amino acids. CDR3 sequence (DNA): TGTGCCAGCTCACCAAGGGCAGAAGCCAAAAACATTCAGTACTTC. Translated: CASSPRAEAKNIQYF.

The J gene is TRBJ2-7, the V gene TRBV18; the D gene could be TRBD1 or TRBD2 (6 bases each). The CDR3 contains 13 residues. V lost 1 base and J lost 6, with 10 bases in between. Germline-derived CDR1 and CDR2 are KGHSH and LQKENI. In nucleotides, the CDR3 is TGTGCCAGCTCACCACAGGGGGGCGGCGAGCAGTACTTC. This gives the protein CASSPQGGGEQYF.

The chain is built from TRBV6-6 and TRBJ1-6; 8 bases are shared with TRBD1. The germline CDR1 and CDR2 sequences are MNHNY and SVGAGI (reference sequence). With V trimmed by 8 bases and J by 6 bases, 3 bases remained unmatched. The length of the CDR3 is 13 residues. The CDR3 nucleotides are TGTGCCAGCCAGGACAGGGCTAATTCACCCCTCCACTTT. This gives the protein CASQDRANSPLHF.

V is TRBV29-1 and J is TRBJ1-2; D is ambiguous. This CDR3 is built from 12 residues. The ends were cut back, 3 bases at V and 2 bases at J, with 7 bases in the middle. Germline values: CDR1 SQVTM, CDR2 ANQGSEA. This CDR3 reads CSVEVRNYGYTF. The CDR3 DNA follows: TGCAGCGTTGAGGTCAGGAACTATGGCTACACCTTC.

This chain uses TRBV2 with TRBJ1-5; 9 nucleotides match TRBD1. Germline V gene data show CDR1 as SNHLY and CDR2 as FYNNEI. The CDR3 contains 13 residues. V dropped 5 bases and J dropped 5; count of bases not matched to a gene: 1. This CDR3 reads CASSWTGDQPQHF. CDR3 bases: TGTGCCAGCAGTTGGACAGGGGATCAGCCCCAGCATTTT.

The CDR3 loop is CASSEGQYTEAFF. DNA of the CDR3: TGTGCCAGCAGCGAAGGACAGTACACTGAAGCTTTCTTT. The chain couples TRBV7-9 to TRBJ1-1; D is possibly TRBD1 (6 bases). CDR1 and CDR2 from the germline V gene are SEHNR and FQNEAQ (reference sequence). V lost 5 bases and J lost 3, with 10 bases in between. The CDR3 contains 13 residues.

The chain couples TRBV2 to TRBJ2-2, with D unclear. V dropped 7 bases and J dropped 1 base, with 10 bases sitting between them. The CDR3 covers 14 residues. The V gene's germline CDR1 is SNHLY and CDR2 FYNNEI. The CDR3 DNA reads TGTGCCAGCAAACAACTTCTGAACACCGGGGAGCTGTTTTTT. Amino acid sequence: CASKQLLNTGELFF.

V is TRBV28 and J is TRBJ1-1, with a weak D call TRBD1 (6 bases). The germline gives CDR1 MDHEN, CDR2 SYDVKM. V was cut by 2 bases and J by 3 bases, with 13 bases left in between. The CDR3 covers 15 residues. CDR3 region: CASSLTRQADTEAFF. CDR3 coding DNA: TGTGCCAGCAGTTTAACACGACAGGCAGACACTGAAGCTTTCTTT. Based on the CDR3 plus reference TRBV28 and TRBJ1-1, the full variable domain is DVKVTQSSRYLVKRTGEKVFLECVQDMDHENMFWYRQDPGLGLRLIYFSYDVKMKEKGDIPEGYSVSREKKERFSLILESASTNQTSMYLCASSLTRQADTEAFFGQGTRLTVV.

The V call is TRBV6-5, the J call TRBJ1-1; perhaps TRBD1 as D (6 bases). Germline CDR1 reads MNHEY; CDR2 reads SVGAGI. Deletions cut 0 bases from V and 4 bases from J, with 9 bases between. CDR3 size: 14 residues. The chain's CDR3 is CASSYSQGSTEAFF. CDR3 sequence (DNA): TGTGCCAGCAGTTACTCCCAGGGGAGCACTGAAGCTTTCTTT.

The genes are TRBV2 and TRBJ2-1; 10 bases agree with TRBD2. Trimming at V came to 8 bases and at J to 7 bases, leaving 20 bases not matched to a gene. Germline assignment: CDR1 SNHLY and CDR2 FYNNEI. The CDR3 covers 18 residues. DNA for the CDR3: TGTGCCAGCGGTTCCGGGCTAGCGGGAGCGGGGCGTGCGAATGAGCAGTTCTTC. Its translation: CASGSGLAGAGRANEQFF.

The V and J genes are TRBV30 and TRBJ2-3; the D is unclear. CDR3 length: 12 amino acids. Germline-derived CDR1 and CDR2 are GTSNPN and SVGIG (reference sequence). Trimming removed 5 bases from V and 1 base from J, with 7 bases in between. This chain's CDR3 is CAWSSGTDTQYF. The CDR3 DNA reads TGTGCCTGGTCGTCCGGCACAGATACGCAGTATTTT. Full variable domain (remainder filled in from reference TRBV30 and TRBJ2-3): SQTIHQWPATLVQPVGSPLSLECTVEGTSNPNLYWYRQAAGRGLQLLFYSVGIGQISSEVPQNLSASRPQDRQFILSSKKLLLSDSGFYLCAWSSGTDTQYFGPGTRLTVL.

J is TRBJ1-6 and V is TRBV7-2; a weak D match, TRBD1 (6 bases). With 7 bases removed from V and 7 bases from J, the gap between germline ends came to 14 bases. CDR1 is SGHTA, CDR2 FQGNSA, per germline. This CDR3 has 14 amino acids. CDR3 in DNA: TGTGCCAGCACCCTAGGGACACCCAATTCACCCCTCCACTTT. The encoded protein is CASTLGTPNSPLHF.

As to this clone: The sample contains more than one DNA sequence encoding this CDR3. CDR3 DNA: TGCGCCAGCAGCGCCGGGACTAGCGGGTCCTACGAGCAGTACTTC. Its protein is CASSAGTSGSYEQYF. V usage is TRBV5-1 and J usage is TRBJ2-7; 12 bases line up with TRBD2. CDR1 and CDR2 from the germline V gene are SGHRS and YFSETQ. V trimming: 4 bases; J trimming: 1 base; junction bases outside the gene matches: 3. The CDR3 runs to 15 residues. Full variable domain (outside the CDR3, taken from reference TRBV5-1 and TRBJ2-7): KAGVTQTPRYLIKTRGQQVTLSCSPISGHRSVSWYQQTPGQGLQFLFEYFSETQRNKGNFPGRFSGRQFSNSRSEMNVSTLELGDSALYLCASSAGTSGSYEQYFGPGTRLTVT.

The chain uses TRBV6-5 and TRBJ1-1; TRBD1 matches 7 bases. The V gene's germline CDR1 is MNHEY and CDR2 SVGAGI. This CDR3 spans 15 amino acids. The V gene end was trimmed by 0 bases and the J gene end by 5 bases; junction bases not matched to a gene: 6. Written as DNA, the CDR3 is TGTGCCAGCAGTTACTCGTACTGGGGACAGACTGAAGCTTTCTTT. Its translation: CASSYSYWGQTEAFF.

This chain's CDR3 is CADPGQGGIDPYEQYF. Written as DNA, the CDR3 is TGTGCCGACCCGGGACAGGGGGGAATAGATCCCTACGAGCAGTACTTC. The chain has TRBV30 and TRBJ2-7, with TRBD1 matching over 11 bases. The V and J ends lost 8 bases and 2 bases, in that order; junction bases with no gene match: 14. The CDR3 sequence is 16 residues long. Per germline, CDR1 GTSNPN and CDR2 SVGIG (reference sequence).

This sequence joins TRBV5-1 and TRBJ2-7, with 7 bases fitting TRBD2. V trimming: 5 bases; J trimming: 0 bases; junction bases outside the gene matches: 5. The CDR3 runs 14 residues. Germline V gene data show CDR1 as SGHRS and CDR2 as YFSETQ. The CDR3 protein is CASSEGGSSYEQYF. CDR3 DNA: TGCGCCAGCAGTGAGGGCGGGAGCTCCTACGAGCAGTACTTC.

V and J are TRBV18 and TRBJ1-2; D gene unclear. Germline CDR1 and CDR2: KGHSH and LQKENI. The length of the CDR3 is 14 residues. Trimming pared 3 bases from V and 8 bases from J, leaving 16 bases between. Written as DNA, the CDR3 is TGTGCCAGCTCACCCCTGGGTTTGGAAGGAGGCTACACCTTC. It encodes CASSPLGLEGGYTF.

The chain uses TRBV21-1 and TRBJ2-2. TRBV21-1 is a documented pseudogene. This CDR3 comprises 15 residues. This CDR3 is CASSFRAPRDNELFF. CDR3 in DNA: TGTGCCAGCAGCTTCCGGGCTCCCCGAGATAATGAGCTGTTTTTT.

Note on this clone: This CDR3 is also generated by other DNA sequences in the sample. The chain employs TRBV6-1 and TRBJ2-5; maybe TRBD2 (5 bases). The germline gives CDR1 MNHNS, CDR2 SASEGT. The V gene lost 2 bases and the J gene lost 5 bases, with 6 bases spanning the gap. There are 12 residues in the CDR3. The CDR3 DNA is TGTGCCAGCAGTGAATCGGGGGAGACCCAGTACTTC. Translating gives CASSESGETQYF.

This chain uses TRBV2 with TRBJ2-2; no clear D. The V end was cut by 1 base, the J end by 7 bases, with 1 base between. The CDR3 extends over 11 amino acids. Germline V lookup: CDR1 SNHLY, CDR2 FYNNEI. In DNA, the CDR3 is TGTGCCAGCAGTGAAGTCGGGGAGCTGTTTTTT. Its protein product is CASSEVGELFF.

The chain links TRBV7-3 to TRBJ1-3; D is perhaps TRBD1 (5 bases). Trimming stripped 6 bases from V and 4 bases from J, with 16 bases between. The CDR3 runs to 15 residues. Germline V gives CDR1 SGHTA, CDR2 FQGTGA. The CDR3 loop reads CASSLGPHPGNTIYF. CDR3 nucleotide sequence: TGTGCCAGCAGTCTGGGACCCCACCCGGGAAACACCATATATTTT.

This sequence joins TRBV5-1 and TRBJ2-3; D possibly matches TRBD1 or TRBD2 (5 bases each). The CDR3 has 14 amino acids. Germline values: CDR1 SGHRS, CDR2 YFSETQ. The V gene lost 7 bases and the J gene lost 7 bases, with 19 bases spanning the gap. The CDR3 loop is CASRAGDLWNTQYF. The CDR3 DNA reads TGCGCCAGCCGAGCCGGGGACCTGTGGAATACGCAGTATTTT.